The sample holds a few counts of the clone carrying this T cell receptor beta chain. Its cognate antigen is unknown. This CDR3 comprises 17 residues. The ends lost 2 bases at V and 1 base at J; junction bases unmatched: 11. Germline V gene lookup returns CDR1 SGHRS and CDR2 YFSETQ. Sequencing was performed with immunoSEQ multiplex PCR; in TCRdb, only in-frame clones are kept and a portion is missing. The top ten clones hold 7.5% to 10% of a sample with roughly 10,000 clones, roughly 60% of them seen once. This record belongs to a study of tissue T cells after allogeneic stem cell transplantation. At the level of the study: Samples with visible lymphocytes on H&E were prioritized for sequencing.

Study-level results: Anatomically similar tissues had similar TCR repertoires within each patient. This small cohort was clinically heterogeneous, and sampling depth was a limitation.

The J gene is TRBJ1-1, the V gene TRBV5-1; 7 nucleotides line up with TRBD1. The sample was tissue from the jejunum, taken at autopsy. This TCR came from a woman aged 18-49 years with breast cancer. The CDR3: CASSLGVTGDQNTEAFF. For the CDR3, the DNA is TGCGCCAGCAGCTTAGGTGTCACAGGGGATCAGAACACTGAAGCTTTCTTT.